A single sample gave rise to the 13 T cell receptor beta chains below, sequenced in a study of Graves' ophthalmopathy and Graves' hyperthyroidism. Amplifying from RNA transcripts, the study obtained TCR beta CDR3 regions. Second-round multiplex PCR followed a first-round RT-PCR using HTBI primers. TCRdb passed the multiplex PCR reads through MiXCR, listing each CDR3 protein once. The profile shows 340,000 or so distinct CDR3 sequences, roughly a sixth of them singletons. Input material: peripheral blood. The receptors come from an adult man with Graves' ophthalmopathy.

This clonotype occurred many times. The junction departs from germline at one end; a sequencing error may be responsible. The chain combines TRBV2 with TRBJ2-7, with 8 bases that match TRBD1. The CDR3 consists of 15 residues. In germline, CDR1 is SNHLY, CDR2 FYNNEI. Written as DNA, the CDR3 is TGTGCCAGCAGGGCCGACAGGGGAAGCTCCTACGGGCAGTACTTC. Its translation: CASRADRGSSYGQYF. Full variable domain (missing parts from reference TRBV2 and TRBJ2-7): EPEVTQTPSHQVTQMGQEVILRCVPISNHLYFYWYRQILGQKVEFLVSFYNNEISEKSEIFDDQFSVERPDGSNFTLKIRSTKLEDSAMYFCASRADRGSSYGQYFGPGTRLTVT.

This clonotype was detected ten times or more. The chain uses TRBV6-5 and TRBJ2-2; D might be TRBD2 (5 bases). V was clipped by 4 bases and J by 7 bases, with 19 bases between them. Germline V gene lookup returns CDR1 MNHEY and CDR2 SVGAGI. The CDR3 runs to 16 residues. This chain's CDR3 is CASSWRVSAGGGELFF. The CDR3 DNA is TGTGCCAGCAGTTGGCGCGTATCCGCGGGTGGCGGGGAGCTGTTTTTT.

As DNA, the CDR3 is TGTGCCAGCAGGTCCGGGACAGACCCGCGTGGGGGGAAGACCCAGTACTTC. This gives the protein CASRSGTDPRGGKTQYF. J is TRBJ2-5 and V is TRBV6-1; possible D gene TRBD1, 7 bases. In germline, CDR1 is MNHNS, CDR2 SASEGT. V was clipped by 6 bases and J by 6 bases, with 26 bases between them. The CDR3 extends over 17 amino acids.

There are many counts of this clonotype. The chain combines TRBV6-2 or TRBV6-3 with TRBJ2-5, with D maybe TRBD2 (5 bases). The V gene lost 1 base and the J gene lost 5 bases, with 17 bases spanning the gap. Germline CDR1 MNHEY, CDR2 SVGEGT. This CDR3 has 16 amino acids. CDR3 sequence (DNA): TGTGCCAGCAGTTACTTGGACTCCGGTAAACTCGAGACCCAGTACTTC. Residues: CASSYLDSGKLETQYF.

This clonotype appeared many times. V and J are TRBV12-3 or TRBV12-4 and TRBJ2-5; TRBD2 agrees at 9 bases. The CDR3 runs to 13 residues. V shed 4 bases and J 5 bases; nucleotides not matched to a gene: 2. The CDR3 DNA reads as TGTGCCAGCAGTTGGACTAGCGTTGAGACCCAGTACTTC. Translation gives CASSWTSVETQYF.

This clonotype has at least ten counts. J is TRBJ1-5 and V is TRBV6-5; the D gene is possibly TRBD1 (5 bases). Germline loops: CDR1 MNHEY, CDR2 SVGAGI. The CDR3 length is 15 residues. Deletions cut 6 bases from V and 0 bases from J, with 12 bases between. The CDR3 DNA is TGTGCCAGCAGCTGGGGGTTTAATAGCAATCAGCCCCAGCATTTT. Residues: CASSWGFNSNQPQHF.

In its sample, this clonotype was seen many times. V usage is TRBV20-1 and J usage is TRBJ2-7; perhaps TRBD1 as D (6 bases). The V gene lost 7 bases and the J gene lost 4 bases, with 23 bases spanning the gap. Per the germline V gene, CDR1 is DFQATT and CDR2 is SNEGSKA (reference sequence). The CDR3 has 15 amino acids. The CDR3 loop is CSVKPPRGVGYEQYF. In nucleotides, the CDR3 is TGCAGTGTCAAACCCCCCAGGGGTGTGGGATACGAGCAGTACTTC.

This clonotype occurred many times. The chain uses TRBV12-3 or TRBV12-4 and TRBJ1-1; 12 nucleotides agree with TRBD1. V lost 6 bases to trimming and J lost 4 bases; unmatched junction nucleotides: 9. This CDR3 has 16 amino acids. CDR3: CASSYTGQGASTEAFF. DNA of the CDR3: TGTGCCAGCAGCTATACGGGACAGGGGGCCAGCACTGAAGCTTTCTTT.

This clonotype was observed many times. This chain's CDR3 is CAWSVRRVLGGYTF. CDR3 in DNA: TGTGCCTGGAGTGTACGGAGGGTGCTCGGAGGCTACACCTTC. V usage is TRBV30 and J usage is TRBJ1-2; no reliable D call. Trimming stripped 0 bases from V and 8 bases from J, with 16 bases between. From germline, CDR1 is GTSNPN and CDR2 SVGIG (reference sequence). The CDR3 runs to 14 residues.

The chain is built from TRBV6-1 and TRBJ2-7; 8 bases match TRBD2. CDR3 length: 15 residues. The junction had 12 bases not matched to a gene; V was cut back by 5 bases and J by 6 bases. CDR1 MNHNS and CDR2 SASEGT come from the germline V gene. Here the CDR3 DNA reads TGTGCCAGCAGTCGGGGCGGTAGCGGGGACTCCGAGCAGTACTTC. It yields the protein CASSRGGSGDSEQYF.

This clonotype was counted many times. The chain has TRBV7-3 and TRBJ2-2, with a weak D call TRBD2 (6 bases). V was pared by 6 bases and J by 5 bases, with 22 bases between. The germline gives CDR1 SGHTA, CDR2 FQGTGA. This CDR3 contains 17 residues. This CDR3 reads CASSVTSQASVTGELFF. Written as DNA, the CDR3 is TGTGCCAGCAGTGTAACGTCCCAGGCTAGCGTTACCGGGGAGCTGTTTTTT.

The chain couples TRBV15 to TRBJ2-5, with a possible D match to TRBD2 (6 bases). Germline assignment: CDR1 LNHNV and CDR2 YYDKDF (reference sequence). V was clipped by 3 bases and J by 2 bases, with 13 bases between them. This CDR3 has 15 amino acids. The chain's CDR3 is CATSSTGTQQETQYF. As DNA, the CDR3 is TGTGCCACCAGCAGCACCGGGACTCAACAAGAGACCCAGTACTTC.

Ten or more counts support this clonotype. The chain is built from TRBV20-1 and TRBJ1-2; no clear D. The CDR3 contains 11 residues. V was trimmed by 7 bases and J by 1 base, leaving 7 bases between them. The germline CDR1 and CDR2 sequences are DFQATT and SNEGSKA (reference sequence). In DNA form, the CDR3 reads TGCAGTGGGTATCTTAACTATGGCTACACCTTC. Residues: CSGYLNYGYTF.